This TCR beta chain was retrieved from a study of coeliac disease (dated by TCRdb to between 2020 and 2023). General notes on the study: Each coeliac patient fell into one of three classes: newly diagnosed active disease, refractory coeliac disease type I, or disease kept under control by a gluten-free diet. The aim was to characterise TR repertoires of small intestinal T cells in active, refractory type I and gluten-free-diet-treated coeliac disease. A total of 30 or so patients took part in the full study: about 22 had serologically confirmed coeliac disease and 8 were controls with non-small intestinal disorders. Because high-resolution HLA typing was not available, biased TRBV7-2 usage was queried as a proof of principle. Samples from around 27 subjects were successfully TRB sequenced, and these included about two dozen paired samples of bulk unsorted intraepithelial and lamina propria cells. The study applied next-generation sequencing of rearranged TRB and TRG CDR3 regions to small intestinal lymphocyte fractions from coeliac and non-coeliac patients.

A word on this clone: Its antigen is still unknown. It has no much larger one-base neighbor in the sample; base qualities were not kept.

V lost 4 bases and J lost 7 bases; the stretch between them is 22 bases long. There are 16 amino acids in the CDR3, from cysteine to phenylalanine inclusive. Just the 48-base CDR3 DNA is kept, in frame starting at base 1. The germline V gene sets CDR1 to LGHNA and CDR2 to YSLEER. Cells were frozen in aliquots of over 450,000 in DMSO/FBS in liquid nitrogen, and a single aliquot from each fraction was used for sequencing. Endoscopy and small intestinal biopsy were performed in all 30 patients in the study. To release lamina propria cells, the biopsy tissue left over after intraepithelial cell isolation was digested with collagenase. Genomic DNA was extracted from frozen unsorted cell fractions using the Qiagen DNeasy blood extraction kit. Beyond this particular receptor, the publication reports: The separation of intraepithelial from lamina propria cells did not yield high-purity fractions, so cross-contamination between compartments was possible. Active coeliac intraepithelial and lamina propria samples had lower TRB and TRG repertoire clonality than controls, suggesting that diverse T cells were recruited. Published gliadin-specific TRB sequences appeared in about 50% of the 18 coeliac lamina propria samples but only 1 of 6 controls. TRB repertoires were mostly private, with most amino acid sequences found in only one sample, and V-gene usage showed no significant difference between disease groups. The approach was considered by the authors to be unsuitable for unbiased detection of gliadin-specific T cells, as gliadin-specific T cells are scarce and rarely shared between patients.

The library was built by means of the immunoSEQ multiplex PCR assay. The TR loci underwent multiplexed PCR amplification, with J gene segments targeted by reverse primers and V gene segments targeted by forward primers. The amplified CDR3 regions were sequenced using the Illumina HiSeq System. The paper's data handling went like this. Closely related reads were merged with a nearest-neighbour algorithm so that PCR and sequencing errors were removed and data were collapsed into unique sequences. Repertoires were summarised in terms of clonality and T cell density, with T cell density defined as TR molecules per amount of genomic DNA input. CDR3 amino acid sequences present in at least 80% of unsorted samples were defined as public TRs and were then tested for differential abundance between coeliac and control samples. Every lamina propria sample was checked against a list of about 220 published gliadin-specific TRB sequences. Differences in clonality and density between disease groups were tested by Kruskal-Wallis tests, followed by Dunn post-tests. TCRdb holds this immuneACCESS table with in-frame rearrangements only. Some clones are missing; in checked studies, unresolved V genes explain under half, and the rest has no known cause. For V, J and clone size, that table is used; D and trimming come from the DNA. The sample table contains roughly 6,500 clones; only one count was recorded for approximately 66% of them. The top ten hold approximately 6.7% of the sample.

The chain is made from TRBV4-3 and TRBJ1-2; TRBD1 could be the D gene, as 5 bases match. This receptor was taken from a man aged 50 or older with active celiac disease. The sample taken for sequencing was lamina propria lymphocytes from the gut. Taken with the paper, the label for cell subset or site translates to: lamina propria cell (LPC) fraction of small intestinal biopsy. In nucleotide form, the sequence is TGCGCCAGCAGCCCGGTAGCGGGGACCAAAATCGTTGGCTACACCTTC. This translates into CASSPVAGTKIVGYTF.